This T cell receptor beta chain was sequenced in a study of blood T cell repertoires in COVID-19. About the study: The cDNA or gDNA used as material had been derived from T cells, B-cell-depleted T cells, or PBMCs.

In the original analysis: Reference gene primer amplification in the assay estimated nucleated cell counts. The protocol was immunoSEQ multiplex PCR, while the TCRdb copy is restricted to in-frame clones and leaves out a portion. That table furnishes V, J and clone size, whereas the DNA furnished D and trimming. The table shows approximately 310,000 clones, with approximately 81% occurring only once. The participants were between about 18 and 95 years old and came from roughly 25 US areas. Individuals in the exposed group had encountered a COVID-19 case within 2 weeks preceding study entry. Trimming took 1 base from V and 7 from J; bases not matched to a gene: 7. The CDR3 spans 15 residues. CDR1 is SEHNR, CDR2 FQNEAQ, per germline (reference sequence).

This TCR came from a woman in her twenties or thirties who had been exposed to COVID-19. Sequencing was carried out using PBMCs or T cells enriched from blood (not recorded which). The chain carries TRBV7-9 and TRBJ1-5; 7 bases match TRBD1. The CDR3 protein is CASSLGAGGGQPQHF. In DNA, the CDR3 is TGTGCCAGCAGCTTAGGTGCAGGGGGAGGCCAGCCCCAGCATTTT.